These 9 T cell receptor beta chains share one sample of origin, sequenced in a study of blood T cell repertoires in COVID-19. TCRdb keeps only in-frame clones here, not all; method: immunoSEQ multiplex PCR. The profile shows about 190,000 clones, nearly 90% of them singletons. Sequencing was carried out using peripheral blood. These receptor sequences come from a middle-aged man with acute or convalescent COVID-19.

The chain couples TRBV11-2 to TRBJ1-6, with a tentative D call TRBD1 (6 bases). The germline V gene encodes CDR1 SGHAT and CDR2 FQNNGV. CDR3 length equals 15 residues. V dropped 5 bases and J dropped 6 bases, with 14 bases sitting between them. CDR3 in amino acids: CASSTEDSRNSPLHF. In DNA, the CDR3 is TGTGCCAGCAGCACCGAGGACAGCCGTAATTCACCCCTCCACTTT.

This chain links TRBV6-5 with TRBJ2-5; D gene unclear. The V gene's germline CDR1 is MNHEY and CDR2 SVGAGI. The CDR3 loop spans 16 amino acids. V shed 0 bases and J shed 4 bases, with 15 bases lying between them. The CDR3 region has the DNA TGTGCCAGCAGTTACTCGAGACGGAGCTCCCGAGAGACCCAGTACTTC. Its protein product is CASSYSRRSSRETQYF.

J is TRBJ1-3 and V is TRBV12-3 or TRBV12-4, with TRBD1 as a possible D gene (6 bases). This CDR3 spans 13 amino acids. V was cut by 6 bases and J by 4 bases, with 10 bases left in between. CDR3 residues: CASSPTGGNTIYF. The CDR3 DNA follows: TGTGCCAGCAGCCCGACAGGAGGAAACACCATATATTTT.

The chain employs TRBV27 and TRBJ2-7; a possible D gene is TRBD1 (6 bases). Germline V gene sequence: CDR1 MNHEY, CDR2 SMNVEV (reference sequence). The ends were cut back, 1 base at V and 6 bases at J, with 22 bases in the middle. The CDR3 is made up of 17 amino acids. The CDR3 region is CASSLYPQGTSALEQYF. CDR3 nucleotide sequence: TGTGCCAGCAGTTTATACCCACAGGGAACTTCGGCTCTCGAGCAGTACTTC.

V gene TRBV10-1 combines with J gene TRBJ2-7, with D maybe TRBD2 (6 bases). The germline gives CDR1 WNHNN, CDR2 SYGVQD (reference sequence). V shed 2 bases and J shed 7 bases, with 12 bases lying between them. There are 13 residues in the CDR3. CDR3 region: CASSEMAAGEQYF. As DNA, the CDR3 is TGCGCCAGCAGTGAGATGGCCGCGGGGGAGCAGTACTTC.

The chain employs TRBV18 and TRBJ1-6; perhaps TRBD1 as D (5 bases). V lost 3 bases, J lost 7 bases, and 10 bases lay in between. The germline V gene encodes CDR1 KGHSH and CDR2 LQKENI. The CDR3 runs to 14 residues. CDR3 amino acids: CASSPDSTNSPLHF. The CDR3 DNA reads as TGTGCCAGCTCACCCGACAGTACAAATTCACCCCTCCACTTT.

This rearrangement joins TRBV19 to TRBJ2-1, with 9 bases aligning to TRBD2. The CDR3 runs 15 residues. Germline trimming cut 5 bases from V and 7 bases from J; bases unmatched to any gene: 9. Germline V gene lookup returns CDR1 LNHDA and CDR2 SQIVND (reference sequence). CDR3 in DNA: TGTGCCAGTAGTTCCTTTAGCGGGGGTATGAATGAGCAGTTCTTC. This codes for CASSSFSGGMNEQFF.

The chain links TRBV24-1 to TRBJ2-1; TRBD2 aligns across 16 bases. Trimming took 2 bases from V and 9 from J; bases not matched to a gene: 9. The length of the CDR3 is 18 residues. CDR1 is KGHDR, CDR2 SFDVKD, per germline. The chain's CDR3 is CATSDSPGLAGGLGEQFF. CDR3 in DNA: TGTGCCACCAGTGATTCCCCGGGACTAGCGGGAGGGCTAGGTGAGCAGTTCTTC.

The rearrangement uses TRBV7-2 and TRBJ1-1; D gene unclear. Between the trimmed V and J ends, which lost 4 bases and 0 bases, there was a span of 6 bases. CDR3 length: 13 residues. Germline V gives CDR1 SGHTA, CDR2 FQGNSA. CDR3 in DNA: TGTGCCAGCAGCTACACAGTGAACACTGAAGCTTTCTTT. Its translation: CASSYTVNTEAFF. Looking up the rest from reference TRBV7-2 and TRBJ1-1 gives the full variable domain: GAGVSQSPSNKVTEKGKDVELRCDPISGHTALYWYRQSLGQGLEFLIYFQGNSAPDKSGLPSDRFSAERTGGSVSTLTIQRTQQEDSAVYLCASSYTVNTEAFFGQGTRLTVV.